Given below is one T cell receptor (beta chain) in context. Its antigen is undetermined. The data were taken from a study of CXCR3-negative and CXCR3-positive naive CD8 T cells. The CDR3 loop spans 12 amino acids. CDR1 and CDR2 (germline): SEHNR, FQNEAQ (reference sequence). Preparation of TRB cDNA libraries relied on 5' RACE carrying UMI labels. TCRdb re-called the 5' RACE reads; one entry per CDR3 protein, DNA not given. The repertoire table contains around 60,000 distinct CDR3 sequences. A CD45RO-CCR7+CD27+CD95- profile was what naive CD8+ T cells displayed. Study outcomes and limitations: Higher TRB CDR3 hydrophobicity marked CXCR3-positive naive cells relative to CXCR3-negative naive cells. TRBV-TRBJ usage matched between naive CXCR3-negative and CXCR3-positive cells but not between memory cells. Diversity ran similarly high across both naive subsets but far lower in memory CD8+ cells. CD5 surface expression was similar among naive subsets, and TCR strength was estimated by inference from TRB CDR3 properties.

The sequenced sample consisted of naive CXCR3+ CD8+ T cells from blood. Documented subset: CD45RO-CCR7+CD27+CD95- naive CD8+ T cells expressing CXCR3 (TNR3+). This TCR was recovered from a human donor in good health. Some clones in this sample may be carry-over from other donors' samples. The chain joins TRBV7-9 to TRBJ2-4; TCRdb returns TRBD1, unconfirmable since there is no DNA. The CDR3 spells CASSLRGQIQYF. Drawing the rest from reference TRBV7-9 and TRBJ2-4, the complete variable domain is DTGVSQNPRHKITKRGQNVTFRCDPISEHNRLYWYRQTLGQGPEFLTYFQNEAQLEKSRLLSDRFSAERPKGSFSTLEIQRTEQGDSAMYLCASSLRGQIQYFGAGTRLSVL.